The sequence of this T cell receptor beta chain was determined in a study of blood T cell repertoires in COVID-19. In the source study's methods: By means of reference gene primer amplification, nucleated cell counts were estimated. Measured with immunoSEQ multiplex PCR; TCRdb has only the in-frame clones, and not every one. The D gene and trimming were derived from the DNA, and the V and J assignments and clone size from that table. Here the sample spans roughly 240,000 clones, 70% to 90% being singletons. Germline loops: CDR1 SGHAT, CDR2 FQNNGV. V gave up 5 bases and J gave up 4 bases; unmatched junction bases: 8. The CDR3 totals 15 residues. Donors were grouped by their self-reported clinical history.

Sequenced input: PBMCs or T cells enriched from blood (not recorded which). The TCR was taken from a woman between 35 and 50 years old with acute COVID-19. The chain joins TRBV11-2 to TRBJ2-3; 8 bases align to TRBD2. The CDR3 loop is CASSPRGSGADTQYF. In DNA, the CDR3 is TGTGCCAGCAGCCCCCGGGGTAGCGGGGCAGATACGCAGTATTTT.